This passage covers 21 T cell receptor beta chains from one sample sequenced in a study of T-cell reconstitution after alpha-beta-depleted transplantation in children. The authors prepared the TCRbeta library with unique molecular identifiers. Via MiXCR, TCRdb re-called the PCR reads, giving one row per CDR3 protein. Here the sample spans roughly 500,000 distinct CDR3 sequences, around 13% being singletons. This material consisted of PBMCs from the stem cell graft donor, taken from the stem cell graft. The receptor set was obtained from a human donor who donated a stem cell graft to a child with combined immunodeficiency.

This clonotype was detected a few times. This chain joins TRBV4-3 and TRBJ2-1; 13 nucleotides agree with TRBD2. Germline assignment: CDR1 LGHNA and CDR2 YSLEER. V was pared by 5 bases and J by 8 bases, with 6 bases of the junction left unmatched. This CDR3 has 15 residues. The CDR3 loop is CASSLGLAGIYEQFF. CDR3 coding DNA: TGCGCCAGCAGCTTGGGACTAGCGGGAATTTATGAGCAGTTCTTC.

This chain connects TRBV6-5 to TRBJ1-3; 11 nucleotides match TRBD1. The junction had 3 bases not matched to a gene; V was cut back by 0 bases and J by 2 bases. The CDR3 loop spans 17 amino acids. The germline V gene has CDR1 MNHEY and CDR2 SVGAGI. CDR3 loop: CASSYSGTGGTGNTIYF. The CDR3 region has the DNA TGTGCCAGCAGTTACTCAGGGACAGGGGGAACTGGAAACACCATATATTTT.

The chain has TRBV29-1 and TRBJ2-7, with TRBD1 matching over 8 bases. The germline gives CDR1 SQVTM, CDR2 ANQGSEA. CDR3 length equals 14 residues. Here the CDR3 DNA reads TGCAGAGATATATCCGGGACAGGTCGCTACGAGCAGTACTTC. This translates into CRDISGTGRYEQYF.

A word on this clonotype: This may arise from a read error, as a much more abundant clone is one base away. The J gene is TRBJ2-1, the V gene TRBV28, with D unclear. This CDR3 is built from 13 residues. CDR1 and CDR2 from the germline V gene are MDHEN and SYDVKM. CDR3 bases: TGTGCCAGCGGTTTATCCGCCCTCAATGAGCAGTTCTTC. Encoded protein: CASGLSALNEQFF. The full variable domain, rest sourced from reference TRBV28 and TRBJ2-1, is DVKVTQSSRYLVKRTGEKVFLECVQDMDHENMFWYRQDPGLGLRLIYFSYDVKMKEKGDIPEGYSVSREKKERFSLILESASTNQTSMYLCASGLSALNEQFFGPGTRLTVL.

This sequence joins TRBV11-2 and TRBJ2-2; 7 bases line up with TRBD1. The CDR3 loop spans 19 amino acids. With 3 bases clipped from V and 1 base from J, the junction kept 14 bases outside the gene matches. CDR1 is SGHAT, CDR2 FQNNGV, per germline. CDR3 loop: CASSFLKTGTEKNTGELFF. The CDR3 DNA follows: TGTGCCAGCAGCTTCCTTAAAACCGGGACAGAGAAGAACACCGGGGAGCTGTTTTTT.

This clonotype showed up many times. The CDR3 protein is CASSQSGGSYNEQFF. The CDR3 DNA reads TGTGCCAGCAGTCAGAGCGGGGGGTCGTACAATGAGCAGTTCTTC. The chain links TRBV12-3 or TRBV12-4 to TRBJ2-1; TRBD2 matches at 9 bases. This CDR3 spans 15 amino acids. J was trimmed by 4 bases and V by 5 bases; bases with no gene match: 6.

The table lists this clonotype with many counts. V and J are TRBV7-2 and TRBJ1-6; D is ambiguous. The CDR3 runs 15 residues. V lost 1 base and J lost 7, with 11 bases in between. CDR1 SGHTA and CDR2 FQGNSA come from the germline V gene. CDR3: CASSLVGPPNSPLHF. CDR3 nucleotides: TGTGCCAGCAGCTTAGTAGGTCCCCCCAATTCACCCCTCCACTTT.

On this clonotype itself: One base away lies a much larger clone, so this may be a sequencing read error. This sequence joins TRBV12-3 or TRBV12-4 and TRBJ2-3; maybe TRBD2 (5 bases). Deletions cut 11 bases from V and 4 bases from J, with 34 bases between. This CDR3 is built from 19 residues. In DNA, the CDR3 is TGTGCCTGCTCCCCTGGGCTTTGGGCGCTTCACCGAGGGCCAGATACGCAGTATTTT. Protein product: CACSPGLWALHRGPDTQYF.

This clonotype was seen more than once but under ten times. V gene TRBV24-1 combines with J gene TRBJ2-5, with 8 bases that match TRBD1. Germline CDR1 is KGHDR and CDR2 is SFDVKD. The CDR3 has 13 residues. V shed 7 bases and J 1 base; nucleotides not matched to a gene: 1. CDR3 DNA: TGTGCCACCAGGGACAGGGTCCAAGAGACCCAGTACTTC. Translated: CATRDRVQETQYF.

J is TRBJ2-5 and V is TRBV2, with TRBD2 as a possible D gene (7 bases). The ends were cut back, 7 bases at V and 4 bases at J, with 16 bases in the middle. The germline V gene has CDR1 SNHLY and CDR2 FYNNEI. The CDR3 runs to 14 residues. The CDR3 DNA reads TGTGCCAGCATGCCCGAGGGGGGGGCAGAGACCCAGTACTTC. Translation gives CASMPEGGAETQYF.

The V gene is TRBV29-1, the J gene TRBJ2-7; D gene ambiguous. Trimming shortened V by 5 bases and J by 1 base, and 15 bases separated the two germline ends. CDR1 is SQVTM, CDR2 ANQGSEA, per germline. The CDR3 has 14 amino acids. The CDR3 coding sequence is TGCAGCGTTATTCGGGTCACGAGATCCTACGAGCAGTACTTC. It is translated as CSVIRVTRSYEQYF.

The chain links TRBV5-1 to TRBJ2-3; D is perhaps TRBD1 or TRBD2 (5 bases each). There are 16 residues in the CDR3. The V end lost 4 bases, the J end lost 2 bases, and 17 bases lay between the germline ends. The germline V gene encodes CDR1 SGHRS and CDR2 YFSETQ. The CDR3 loop is CASSRQWGSDTDTQYF. DNA of the CDR3: TGCGCCAGCAGCCGCCAGTGGGGGTCCGACACAGATACGCAGTATTTT.

This clonotype was counted a few times. This chain uses TRBV29-1 with TRBJ2-3, with 9 bases fitting TRBD2. Trimming took 7 bases from V and 4 from J; bases not matched to a gene: 9. This CDR3 has 14 residues. Germline-derived CDR1 and CDR2 are SQVTM and ANQGSEA. CDR3 bases: TGCAGCGCAACCCATAGCGGGGGACCAGATACGCAGTATTTT. As protein: CSATHSGGPDTQYF.

In its sample, this clonotype was seen many times. CDR3 nucleotides: TGCAGTGCTGGAATAGCGGGGGGGAGCTACAATGAGCAGTTCTTC. Protein sequence: CSAGIAGGSYNEQFF. The chain is built from TRBV20-1 and TRBJ2-1; TRBD2 aligns across 11 bases. The germline CDR1 and CDR2 sequences are DFQATT and SNEGSKA (reference sequence). This CDR3 spans 15 amino acids. Germline trimming cut 5 bases from V and 3 bases from J; bases unmatched to any gene: 6.

Of note for this clonotype: Possible read error: a much larger clone is one base away. No conserved phenylalanine or tryptophan is present at the end of the CDR3, so a read error is the likely explanation. The rearrangement uses TRBV6-1 and TRBJ1-4; D is undetermined. CDR1 is MNHNS, CDR2 SASEGT, per germline. The CDR3 runs 15 residues. V was clipped by 2 bases and J by 0 bases, with 7 bases between them. CDR3 bases: TGTGCCAGCAGTGAATCATGGGCAACTAATGAAAAACTGTTTTCT. Encoded protein: CASSESWATNEKLFS.

This clonotype occurred a few times. The chain links TRBV20-1 to TRBJ2-7; D is possibly TRBD1 (6 bases). This CDR3 comprises 16 residues. Germline assignment: CDR1 DFQATT and CDR2 SNEGSKA (reference sequence). The V end was cut by 0 bases, the J end by 7 bases, with 22 bases between. DNA of the CDR3: TGCAGTGCTAGAGAATACAGGGATCCCTATTCGAAGGAGCAGTACTTC. This gives the protein CSAREYRDPYSKEQYF.

This chain connects TRBV7-2 to TRBJ2-3; TRBD2 aligns across 11 bases. The V gene's germline CDR1 is SGHTA and CDR2 FQGNSA. The CDR3 is made up of 16 amino acids. Trimming removed 0 bases from V and 5 bases from J; junction bases left unmatched: 4. The DNA of the CDR3 is TGTGCCAGCAGCTTAGCTAGCGGGGGGGCCGAAGATACGCAGTATTTT. This sequence encodes CASSLASGGAEDTQYF.

The chain uses TRBV9 and TRBJ2-2; D might be TRBD1 (5 bases). Per the germline V gene, CDR1 is SGDLS and CDR2 is YYNGEE. This CDR3 has 14 residues. V lost 4 bases and J 6 bases, leaving 13 bases between the germline ends. The CDR3 region is CASSPLREAGELFF. In DNA form, the CDR3 reads TGTGCCAGCAGCCCTCTCAGGGAAGCCGGGGAGCTGTTTTTT.

Remarks on this clonotype: A much larger clone differs from this one at a single base, so this may be a read error. The chain recombines TRBV29-1 with TRBJ2-3; maybe TRBD2 (6 bases). Trimming took off 0 bases at V and 0 bases at J, with 13 bases between the two ends. This CDR3 has 16 residues. Germline V gene sequence: CDR1 SQVTM, CDR2 ANQGSEA. The CDR3 DNA follows: TGCAGCGTTGAAGATCTAGCGAACACTAGCACAGATACGCAGTATTTT. This gives the protein CSVEDLANTSTDTQYF.

This clonotype has a handful of counts. The rearrangement links TRBV20-1 to TRBJ1-2; 7 positions agree with TRBD1. Trimming took 0 bases from V and 8 from J; bases not matched to a gene: 12. Germline assignment: CDR1 DFQATT and CDR2 SNEGSKA (reference sequence). This CDR3 comprises 15 residues. The CDR3 bases are TGCAGTGCTAGAGACCGACAGGGCCCTCAACGGGGCTACACCTTC. The encoded protein is CSARDRQGPQRGYTF.

In this sample, this clonotype turned up a few times. This chain uses TRBV12-3 or TRBV12-4 with TRBJ2-1; no clear D gene. Trimming took 3 bases from V and 2 from J, leaving 8 bases between them. The CDR3 length is 14 residues. In DNA form, the CDR3 reads TGTGCCAGCAGTTTCCCCCCTCCCTACAATGAGCAGTTCTTC. It codes for CASSFPPPYNEQFF.